This entry features one TCR beta chain sequence. What it recognizes is unknown. Surgery cases with the highest brain T cell transcript signatures were chosen for sequencing. Profiling relied on immunoSEQ multiplex PCR, and the TCRdb table lists in-frame clones only, not all of them. The sample lists approximately 40,000 clones, roughly 90% occurring once. This entry comes from a study of brain T cells in children with intractable seizures. The study's findings and limits: Viral specificity was inferred only from CDR3 similarity; HCMV serostatus was unknown. Pre-surgery blood may have been undersampled, hiding some clones.

The CDR3 loop spans 15 amino acids. Trimming took off 4 bases at V and 6 bases at J, with 19 bases between the two ends. Germline V gives CDR1 SGHRS, CDR2 YFSETQ. The origin of this receptor is a girl under 10 years old with tuberous sclerosis and intractable seizures. Sequenced material: peripheral blood, taken at surgery. The chain joins TRBV5-1 to TRBJ1-2; D might be TRBD1 (6 bases). The DNA for the CDR3 is TGCGCCAGCAGCCCACGGCAGGGGCGAAGGGATGGCTACACCTTC. It encodes CASSPRQGRRDGYTF.